The 26 T cell receptor beta chains presented below share a single source sample, sequenced in a study of T-cell reconstitution after alpha-beta-depleted transplantation in children. Unique molecular identifiers were built into the TCRbeta library. TCRdb reanalysed the PCR reads using MiXCR and keeps one entry per CDR3 protein. The data contain about 610,000 distinct CDR3 sequences, about 10% of them singletons. The sample here was PBMCs from the stem cell graft donor, taken from the stem cell graft. These receptors all come from a human donor who donated a stem cell graft to a child with acute myeloid leukemia.

The table lists this clonotype with a few counts. The chain couples TRBV11-3 to TRBJ2-1; D possibly corresponds to TRBD2 (6 bases). The CDR3 consists of 14 residues. V was trimmed by 4 bases and J by 10 bases, leaving 17 bases between them. Germline lookup yields CDR1 SGHNT and CDR2 YENEEA. Written as DNA, the CDR3 is TGTGCCAGCAGCTCAATAGGGGCTAGCGACGAGCAGTTCTTC. As protein: CASSSIGASDEQFF.

There are many counts of this clonotype. The genes are TRBV6-1 and TRBJ2-2, with 8 positions matching TRBD2. After removal of 7 bases from V and 6 bases from J, the junction contained 10 bases not matched to a gene. Germline loops: CDR1 MNHNS, CDR2 SASEGT. CDR3 length: 15 amino acids. The CDR3, as DNA: TGTGCCAGCACCGGACTAGCAGTTGGCTCCGGGGAGCTGTTTTTT. It codes for CASTGLAVGSGELFF.

The chain combines TRBV20-1 with TRBJ1-1; 8 nucleotides agree with TRBD1. The trim removed 2 bases at V and 6 bases at J, leaving 5 bases unmatched. The CDR3 is 13 residues long. The germline CDR1 and CDR2 sequences are DFQATT and SNEGSKA (reference sequence). CDR3 amino acids: CSARPDRAPEAFF. The DNA of the CDR3 is TGCAGTGCTAGACCGGACAGGGCCCCTGAAGCTTTCTTT.

This rearrangement joins TRBV20-1 to TRBJ2-7; D tentatively fits TRBD1 or TRBD2 (5 bases each). Germline CDR1 DFQATT, CDR2 SNEGSKA (reference sequence). The V end was cut by 6 bases, the J end by 6 bases, with 21 bases between. The CDR3 has 14 residues. CDR3 in amino acids: CSARRGTTGSEQYF. CDR3 in DNA: TGCAGTGCGAGAAGGGGCACCACGGGGTCCGAGCAGTACTTC.

This clonotype was recorded many times. The chain couples TRBV10-3 to TRBJ2-7; TRBD1 matches at 10 bases. Germline V gives CDR1 ENHRY, CDR2 SYGVKD. The CDR3 runs 15 residues. The V segment lost 6 bases and the J segment 4 bases; nucleotides outside the gene matches: 9. In DNA form, the CDR3 reads TGTGCCATCAGATCGGGGACAGGGGATGATTACGAGCAGTACTTC. As protein: CAIRSGTGDDYEQYF.

This clonotype was observed at least ten times. V and J are TRBV12-3 or TRBV12-4 and TRBJ2-3; D is possibly TRBD2 (5 bases). Trimming cost V 2 bases and J 1 base, with 10 bases left between them. CDR3 length: 15 amino acids. In nucleotides, the CDR3 is TGTGCCAGCAGTTTATATGAGGGAGGCACAGATACGCAGTATTTT. Its translation is CASSLYEGGTDTQYF.

This clonotype was observed at least ten times. The rearrangement joins TRBV15 to TRBJ2-5; 9 bases line up with TRBD1. In germline, CDR1 is LNHNV, CDR2 YYDKDF (reference sequence). The CDR3 contains 18 residues. V was clipped by 5 bases and J by 0 bases; unmatched bases: 13. In DNA form, the CDR3 reads TGTGCCACCAGCGGAGGGGACAGGGCCAATTCGAACCAAGAGACCCAGTACTTC. This encodes CATSGGDRANSNQETQYF.

This clonotype occurred many times. This rearrangement joins TRBV29-1 to TRBJ2-7, with TRBD2 matching 9 bases. The junction had 8 bases not matched to a gene; V was cut back by 3 bases and J by 2 bases. CDR3 length: 15 residues. Looked up from germline, CDR1 is SQVTM and CDR2 is ANQGSEA. The CDR3 region is CSVDSGLAGTYEQYF. Here the CDR3 DNA reads TGCAGCGTTGACTCGGGTCTAGCGGGAACCTACGAGCAGTACTTC.

This clonotype was counted only a few times. The chain couples TRBV7-8 to TRBJ2-1; TRBD2 aligns across 12 bases. After removal of 7 bases from V and 4 bases from J, the junction contained 5 bases not matched to a gene. This CDR3 has 15 residues. Germline V gives CDR1 SGHVS, CDR2 FQNEAQ. The DNA for the CDR3 is TGTGCCAGCACCGACCTAGCGGGAGGGTACAATGAGCAGTTCTTC. This codes for CASTDLAGGYNEQFF.

This clonotype was observed a handful of times. This chain links TRBV12-3 or TRBV12-4 with TRBJ2-7; TRBD1 aligns across 7 bases. The CDR3 contains 15 residues. The V and J ends lost 4 bases and 2 bases, in that order; junction bases with no gene match: 8. The CDR3 loop reads CASSSRTGAAYEQYF. The CDR3 bases are TGTGCCAGCAGTTCAAGAACAGGGGCCGCCTACGAGCAGTACTTC.

This chain uses TRBV5-1 with TRBJ2-3, with 7 positions matching TRBD1. Germline V gene sequence: CDR1 SGHRS, CDR2 YFSETQ. J was trimmed by 6 bases and V by 2 bases; bases with no gene match: 6. The CDR3 loop spans 14 amino acids. The DNA of the CDR3 is TGCGCCAGCAGCTTCCTCACAGGGGTGGATACGCAGTATTTT. It codes for CASSFLTGVDTQYF.

V usage is TRBV6-2 or TRBV6-3 and J usage is TRBJ2-1, with TRBD2 matching 9 bases. The V gene end was trimmed by 3 bases and the J gene end by 8 bases; junction bases not matched to a gene: 14. This CDR3 is 17 amino acids long. Germline-derived CDR1 and CDR2 are MNHEY and SVGEGT. CDR3 DNA sequence: TGTGCCAGCAGTTATTCCTCGAGTAGCGGGAGCGGCCATGAGCAGTTCTTC. It codes for CASSYSSSSGSGHEQFF.

The sample holds a few counts of this clonotype. This sequence joins TRBV5-1 and TRBJ2-5; 12 nucleotides agree with TRBD2. Germline CDR1 SGHRS, CDR2 YFSETQ. The CDR3 runs to 14 residues. The ends lost 4 bases at V and 4 bases at J; junction bases unmatched: 2. The CDR3 here is CASSKTSGRETQYF. In DNA form, the CDR3 reads TGCGCCAGCAGCAAGACTAGCGGGAGAGAGACCCAGTACTTC.

This clonotype was seen at least ten times. V usage is TRBV4-3 and J usage is TRBJ2-1, with D tentatively TRBD1 or TRBD2 (5 bases each). The CDR3 loop spans 20 amino acids. The V end was cut by 5 bases, the J end by 6 bases, with 32 bases between. Germline V gives CDR1 LGHNA, CDR2 YSLEER. The CDR3 DNA is TGCGCCAGCAGCAAGCGATATTTGTGGTTTGGGGACCCCTCGAGCAATGAGCAGTTCTTC. It translates to CASSKRYLWFGDPSSNEQFF.

This clonotype appeared many times. This chain connects TRBV12-3 or TRBV12-4 to TRBJ1-5; D unresolved. The CDR3 contains 13 residues. Between the trimmed V and J ends, which lost 7 bases and 5 bases, there was a span of 12 bases. The chain's CDR3 is CASTAKEDQPQHF. The CDR3 region has the DNA TGTGCCAGCACCGCAAAGGAGGATCAGCCCCAGCATTTT.

This clonotype was recorded at least ten times. This chain connects TRBV7-6 to TRBJ2-7; 10 nucleotides match TRBD2. The germline gives CDR1 SGHVS, CDR2 FNYEAQ. Trimming cost V 5 bases and J 8 bases; bases outside gene matches: 12. CDR3 size: 15 residues. As DNA, the CDR3 is TGTGCCAGCAGCCCGCAGGCGGAACTAGCGGGAAAGCAGTACTTC. Its protein is CASSPQAELAGKQYF.

This clonotype was picked up many times. This rearrangement joins TRBV5-1 to TRBJ2-7; TRBD2 might be the D (5 bases). Germline V gives CDR1 SGHRS, CDR2 YFSETQ. V lost 1 base and J lost 2, with 10 bases in between. The length of the CDR3 is 14 residues. The DNA for the CDR3 is TGCGCCAGCAGCTTGAGAGGGAGCCCCTACGAGCAGTACTTC. Amino acids: CASSLRGSPYEQYF.

This clonotype was seen ten or more times. V is TRBV4-2 and J is TRBJ2-1; the D gene is possibly TRBD1 (6 bases). Trimming took off 0 bases at V and 3 bases at J, with 6 bases between the two ends. Germline V lookup: CDR1 LGHNA, CDR2 YNFKEQ. This CDR3 has 14 residues. As DNA, the CDR3 is TGTGCCAGCAGCCAAGAGGACAGCTACAATGAGCAGTTCTTC. It encodes CASSQEDSYNEQFF.

This clonotype was picked up a small number of times. The CDR3 here is CATSESGGLGRQFF. CDR3 coding DNA: TGTGCCACCAGTGAAAGTGGGGGGCTAGGTAGGCAGTTCTTC. The chain has TRBV24-1 and TRBJ2-1; D may correspond to TRBD1 or TRBD2 (6 bases each). The CDR3 loop spans 14 amino acids. Per the germline V gene, CDR1 is KGHDR and CDR2 is SFDVKD. Trimming stripped 4 bases from V and 12 bases from J, with 18 bases between.

The V and J genes are TRBV20-1 and TRBJ2-3; D may correspond to TRBD1 or TRBD2 (5 bases each). CDR1 and CDR2 from the germline V gene are DFQATT and SNEGSKA (reference sequence). V was shortened by 3 bases and J by 5 bases, with 21 bases between the two germline ends. CDR3 size: 16 residues. Here the CDR3 reads CSASPDRGRMQDTQYF. The CDR3 DNA is TGCAGTGCTAGCCCCGACAGAGGGCGAATGCAAGATACGCAGTATTTT.

This clonotype came up many times. J is TRBJ1-1 and V is TRBV24-1, with TRBD1 matching over 9 bases. The V gene end was trimmed by 7 bases and the J gene end by 4 bases; junction bases not matched to a gene: 12. This CDR3 spans 16 amino acids. Per the germline V gene, CDR1 is KGHDR and CDR2 is SFDVKD. CDR3: CATRSISRTGATEAFF. The CDR3, as DNA: TGTGCCACCAGATCCATATCTAGGACAGGGGCCACTGAAGCTTTCTTT.

This clonotype was seen a handful of times. This chain links TRBV3-1 with TRBJ2-1, with TRBD2 matching 7 bases. V lost 5 bases and J lost 3; bases outside the gene matches: 7. CDR3 length equals 15 residues. Per the germline V gene, CDR1 is LGHDT and CDR2 is YNNKEL (reference sequence). The CDR3 protein is CASSVGREGYNEQFF. The CDR3 bases are TGTGCCAGCAGCGTGGGGAGGGAGGGCTACAATGAGCAGTTCTTC.

This clonotype has just a few counts. V and J are TRBV6-2 or TRBV6-3 and TRBJ2-1; 8 nucleotides align to TRBD2. The CDR3 is made up of 16 amino acids. With 4 bases clipped from V and 4 bases from J, the junction kept 9 bases outside the gene matches. Germline CDR1 reads MNHEY; CDR2 reads SVGEGT. CDR3 nucleotides: TGTGCCAGCAGTTCTAGTCCGGGAGGGATATACAATGAGCAGTTCTTC. Residues: CASSSSPGGIYNEQFF.

This clonotype has more than one count but fewer than ten. This sequence joins TRBV5-1 and TRBJ2-3; TRBD1 matches at 9 bases. Germline CDR1 is SGHRS and CDR2 is YFSETQ. Trimming cost V 5 bases and J 6 bases; bases outside gene matches: 7. This CDR3 region has 14 residues. The CDR3 loop is CASRRTGAEDTQYF. CDR3 coding DNA: TGCGCCAGCAGAAGGACAGGGGCCGAGGATACGCAGTATTTT.

In its sample, this clonotype was seen a few times. The gene calls are TRBV29-1 and TRBJ2-1; 11 bases agree with TRBD2. The CDR3 extends over 13 amino acids. CDR1 is SQVTM and CDR2 is ANQGSEA in the germline V gene. Trimming cost V 5 bases and J 7 bases; bases outside gene matches: 4. CDR3: CSVLAGGYNEQFF. CDR3 DNA: TGCAGCGTTCTAGCGGGAGGCTATAATGAGCAGTTCTTC.

The gene calls are TRBV18 and TRBJ1-1, with D perhaps TRBD1 (5 bases). The CDR3 is 14 amino acids. The germline V gene has CDR1 KGHSH and CDR2 LQKENI. V lost 3 bases, J lost 0 bases, and 8 bases lay in between. The CDR3 region has the DNA TGTGCCAGCTCACCGGTAGGGGTGAACACTGAAGCTTTCTTT. Translated: CASSPVGVNTEAFF.